The 26 T cell receptor beta chains presented below share a single source sample, sequenced in a study of monozygotic twins with cystic fibrosis. The data were produced by immunoSEQ multiplex PCR, yet TCRdb's version contains in-frame clones alone and is incomplete. This sample has about 36,000 clones, with over 75% found just once. The sample comprised blood. All receptors come from a girl aged 2 to 10 with cystic fibrosis.

The chain is built from TRBV19 and TRBJ2-7; TRBD2 is a possible D gene (6 bases). CDR3 size: 13 residues. The germline V gene has CDR1 LNHDA and CDR2 SQIVND (reference sequence). V was shortened by 5 bases and J by 4 bases, with 12 bases between the two germline ends. The CDR3 here is CASSPSGGYEQYF. DNA of the CDR3: TGTGCCAGTAGTCCCTCTGGGGGGTACGAGCAGTACTTC.

The rearrangement joins TRBV6-7 to TRBJ1-2; 11 nucleotides agree with TRBD1. TRBV6-7 belongs to the ORF category, with a function that is uncertain. Germline trimming cut 2 bases from V and 4 bases from J; bases unmatched to any gene: 12. The CDR3 is 18 amino acids. CDR3 nucleotides: TGTGCCAGCAGTTACCTACTCTACGGACAGGGGGCCGGCTATGGCTACACCTTC. It specifies CASSYLLYGQGAGYGYTF.

There are a few counts of this clone. The chain joins TRBV30 to TRBJ1-6; 7 positions match TRBD1. The ends lost 0 bases at V and 7 bases at J; junction bases unmatched: 12. The CDR3 consists of 17 residues. Per the germline V gene, CDR1 is GTSNPN and CDR2 is SVGIG (reference sequence). In nucleotides, the CDR3 is TGTGCCTGGAGTGTCTCTACAGGGGCCCCCATGAATTCACCCCTCCACTTT. Translation: CAWSVSTGAPMNSPLHF.

This clone was seen a single time. The chain links TRBV29-1 to TRBJ1-2; TRBD1 agrees at 11 bases. Germline loops: CDR1 SQVTM, CDR2 ANQGSEA. The junction had 3 bases not matched to a gene; V was cut back by 4 bases and J by 2 bases. The length of the CDR3 is 14 residues. In DNA, the CDR3 is TGCAGCGTTGTTGGACAGGGGGCAAACTATGGCTACACCTTC. This gives the protein CSVVGQGANYGYTF.

This clone has just a few counts. This chain connects TRBV6-6 to TRBJ2-1, with no clear D. Trimming removed 0 bases at V and 4 bases at J, with 4 bases between. CDR1 and CDR2 (germline): MNHNY, SVGAGI (reference sequence). The CDR3 length is 13 residues. CDR3 DNA: TGTGCCAGCAGTTACTCTCCGTACAATGAGCAGTTCTTC. Its protein is CASSYSPYNEQFF.

This chain links TRBV4-3 with TRBJ1-6, with D possibly matching TRBD1 (5 bases). V was clipped by 2 bases and J by 9 bases, with 20 bases between them. In germline, CDR1 is LGHNA, CDR2 YSLEER. The CDR3 runs to 17 residues. In DNA form, the CDR3 reads TGCGCCAGCAGCCAATCGCTAGGGGCAACGAGTAGTTCACCCCTCCACTTT. Translated, it gives CASSQSLGATSSSPLHF.

This clone was detected only once. The chain uses TRBV20-1 and TRBJ2-7, with D perhaps matching TRBD1 (5 bases). The ends were cut back, 7 bases at V and 2 bases at J, with 9 bases in the middle. CDR3 length: 11 amino acids. CDR1 and CDR2 from the germline V gene are DFQATT and SNEGSKA (reference sequence). CDR3 in DNA: TGCAGTGGGGTCAGGGCCTACGAGCAGTACTTC. Amino acid sequence: CSGVRAYEQYF.

V and J are TRBV9 and TRBJ1-1; possible D gene TRBD1, 6 bases. The CDR3 is 14 residues long. Germline CDR1 and CDR2: SGDLS and YYNGEE. The V end was cut by 4 bases, the J end by 5 bases, with 15 bases between. CDR3 protein: CASSTRQGGTEAFF. The DNA for the CDR3 is TGTGCCAGCAGCACCCGACAAGGGGGTACTGAAGCTTTCTTT.

The genes are TRBV7-9 and TRBJ2-7, with TRBD1 matching 8 bases. Germline assignment: CDR1 SEHNR and CDR2 FQNEAQ (reference sequence). The junction had 6 bases not matched to a gene; V was cut back by 5 bases and J by 3 bases. The CDR3 consists of 14 residues. CDR3 region: CASSGDRRLYEQYF. CDR3 DNA sequence: TGTGCCAGCAGCGGGGACAGGCGGCTCTACGAGCAGTACTTC.

The DNA of the CDR3 is TGTGCCAGCAGCTTGGTACGCCAGGACTACGAGCAGTACTTC. It codes for CASSLVRQDYEQYF. This chain links TRBV5-5 with TRBJ2-7, with no clear D. The V gene lost 0 bases and the J gene lost 3 bases, with 10 bases spanning the gap. The CDR3 extends over 14 amino acids. The germline CDR1 and CDR2 sequences are SGHKS and YYEKEE (reference sequence).

The chain recombines TRBV19 with TRBJ1-2; D remains ambiguous. Per the germline V gene, CDR1 is LNHDA and CDR2 is SQIVND (reference sequence). This CDR3 has 14 amino acids. With 1 base removed from V and 0 bases from J, the gap between germline ends came to 6 bases. The CDR3 nucleotides read TGTGCCAGTAGTATAGGAACAGCTAACTATGGCTACACCTTC. Translating gives CASSIGTANYGYTF.

The chain combines TRBV29-1 with TRBJ1-5; 10 bases align to TRBD1. Germline CDR1 SQVTM, CDR2 ANQGSEA. This CDR3 region has 16 residues. The trim removed 4 bases at V and 2 bases at J, leaving 8 bases unmatched. CDR3: CSVVSPGTGGNQPQHF. CDR3 in DNA: TGCAGCGTTGTGAGTCCCGGGACAGGGGGCAATCAGCCCCAGCATTTT.

The chain couples TRBV2 to TRBJ2-7; weak D call: TRBD1 (6 bases). The CDR3 runs to 14 residues. The germline V gene encodes CDR1 SNHLY and CDR2 FYNNEI. V lost 5 bases to trimming and J lost 2 bases, with 13 bases between them. The CDR3 loop is CASSNHRAPYEQYF. The CDR3 bases are TGTGCCAGCAGTAACCACAGGGCCCCCTACGAGCAGTACTTC.

The chain couples TRBV6-6 to TRBJ2-7, with 7 positions matching TRBD2. The CDR3 loop spans 13 amino acids. J was trimmed by 0 bases and V by 9 bases; bases with no gene match: 5. Germline V gene lookup returns CDR1 MNHNY and CDR2 SVGAGI (reference sequence). CDR3 in amino acids: CASRGVSSYEQYF. The CDR3 nucleotides are TGTGCCAGTCGGGGGGTAAGCTCCTACGAGCAGTACTTC.

The chain carries TRBV30 and TRBJ1-5, with no clear D. There are 14 residues in the CDR3. Germline V gene lookup returns CDR1 GTSNPN and CDR2 SVGIG (reference sequence). V gave up 8 bases and J gave up 3 bases, with 17 bases separating them. CDR3 nucleotide sequence: TGTGCCGCTCTCTGGGGAGGTGTCAATCAGCCCCAGCATTTT. Translation: CAALWGGVNQPQHF.

This chain uses TRBV30 with TRBJ2-3, with unresolved D. In germline, CDR1 is GTSNPN, CDR2 SVGIG (reference sequence). This CDR3 is 12 amino acids long. CDR3 in amino acids: CARRRSTDTQYF. Written as DNA, the CDR3 is TGTGCGAGAAGGCGGAGCACAGATACGCAGTATTTT.

This clone is categorized as large (0.1 to 1%). This chain links TRBV5-6 with TRBJ2-7; no reliable D call. Looked up from germline, CDR1 is SGHDT and CDR2 is YYEEEE. Trimming removed 2 bases from V and 3 bases from J, with 9 bases in between. The CDR3 has 13 amino acids. The CDR3 region has the DNA TGTGCCAGCAGCTTTCGTAACAGCTACGAGCAGTACTTC. It translates to CASSFRNSYEQYF.

The chain has TRBV4-2 and TRBJ2-7; tentatively, D is TRBD2 (6 bases). The V end lost 1 base, the J end lost 0 bases, and 16 bases lay between the germline ends. Germline values: CDR1 LGHNA, CDR2 YNFKEQ. The CDR3 has 17 residues. The CDR3 nucleotides are TGTGCCAGCAGCCAAGGGGGGGAAGGGGCAAGCTCCTACGAGCAGTACTTC. It yields the protein CASSQGGEGASSYEQYF.

This sequence joins TRBV4-3 and TRBJ2-3; possibly TRBD2 for D (6 bases). The ends were cut back, 1 base at V and 2 bases at J, with 10 bases in the middle. The CDR3 runs 15 residues. Looked up from germline, CDR1 is LGHNA and CDR2 is YSLEER. The CDR3 DNA follows: TGCGCCAGCAGCCAAGCTGGGGGGTTCACAGATACGCAGTATTTT. The encoded protein is CASSQAGGFTDTQYF.

The V call is TRBV4-1, the J call TRBJ2-3; 8 bases are shared with TRBD2. The CDR3 runs 15 residues. Germline V gene lookup returns CDR1 MGHRA and CDR2 YSYEKL. The V segment lost 0 bases and the J segment 6 bases; nucleotides outside the gene matches: 5. CDR3 amino acids: CASSQDGTRIDTQYF. The CDR3 nucleotides are TGCGCCAGCAGCCAAGATGGGACTAGAATTGATACGCAGTATTTT.

This clone was observed a few times. V is TRBV9 and J is TRBJ1-2; D gene uncertain. CDR3 size: 13 residues. V was trimmed by 3 bases and J by 5 bases, leaving 11 bases between them. Germline values: CDR1 SGDLS, CDR2 YYNGEE. The CDR3 spells CASSAGRAYGYTF. DNA for the CDR3: TGTGCCAGCAGCGCCGGACGGGCTTATGGCTACACCTTC.

This sequence joins TRBV25-1 and TRBJ2-3, with 10 bases identical to TRBD2. J gave up 4 bases and V 2 bases, and 6 bases lay outside the gene matches. There are 16 residues in the CDR3. Germline assignment: CDR1 MGHDK and CDR2 SYGVNS. The CDR3 DNA is TGTGCCAGCAGTGAACGACGAGCGGGGGGGCCAGATACGCAGTATTTT. This translates into CASSERRAGGPDTQYF.

The chain carries TRBV5-3 and TRBJ1-5, with D uncertain. TRBV5-3 qualifies as an ORF whose function is uncertain. The CDR3 extends over 14 amino acids. V lost 4 bases and J 0 bases, leaving 8 bases between the germline ends. The CDR3 coding sequence is TGTGCCAGAAGCCCCCCTTATAGCAATCAGCCCCAGCATTTT. It translates to CARSPPYSNQPQHF.

This clone was detected only a few times. The rearrangement links TRBV6-5 to TRBJ1-6; D remains unclear. V lost 6 bases, J lost 7 bases, and 16 bases lay in between. The CDR3 has 15 residues. Germline CDR1 is MNHEY and CDR2 is SVGAGI. The CDR3 region is CASSPPRGPNSPLHF. The CDR3 region has the DNA TGTGCCAGCAGCCCGCCCCGAGGCCCCAATTCACCCCTCCACTTT.

The J gene is TRBJ1-1, the V gene TRBV12-5; D unclear. Trimming shortened V by 8 bases and J by 0 bases, and 16 bases separated the two germline ends. The CDR3 sequence is 15 residues long. CDR1 and CDR2 (germline): LGHNT, FRNRAP. The CDR3 coding sequence is TGTGCTAGTTCCCGGACTCTTGGGATGAACACTGAAGCTTTCTTT. This sequence encodes CASSRTLGMNTEAFF.

The chain uses TRBV30 and TRBJ2-7, with a tentative D call TRBD2 (5 bases). The CDR3 loop spans 13 amino acids. V dropped 3 bases and J dropped 5 bases, with 14 bases sitting between them. The germline CDR1 and CDR2 sequences are GTSNPN and SVGIG (reference sequence). The CDR3 region has the DNA TGTGCCTGGAGAGAGGCCTGGAGGAACGAGCAGTACTTC. It encodes CAWREAWRNEQYF.